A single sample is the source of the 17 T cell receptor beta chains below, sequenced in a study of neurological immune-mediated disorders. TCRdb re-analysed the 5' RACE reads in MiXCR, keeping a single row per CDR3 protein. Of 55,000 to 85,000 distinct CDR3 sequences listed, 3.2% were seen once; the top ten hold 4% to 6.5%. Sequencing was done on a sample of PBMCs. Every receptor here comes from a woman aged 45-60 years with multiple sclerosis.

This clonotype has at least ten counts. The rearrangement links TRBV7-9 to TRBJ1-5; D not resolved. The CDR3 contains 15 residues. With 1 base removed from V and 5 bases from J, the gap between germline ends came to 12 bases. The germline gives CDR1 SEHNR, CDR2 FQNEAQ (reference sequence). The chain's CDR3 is CASSLEGRPDQPQHF. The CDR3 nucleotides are TGTGCCAGCAGCTTAGAAGGCCGTCCCGATCAGCCCCAGCATTTT.

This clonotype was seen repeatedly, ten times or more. The CDR3: CASSFTAYNEQFF. As DNA, the CDR3 is TGTGCCAGCAGTTTTACGGCTTACAATGAGCAGTTCTTC. The rearrangement uses TRBV28 and TRBJ2-1; D is uncertain. Germline CDR1 reads MDHEN; CDR2 reads SYDVKM. The CDR3 runs 13 residues. V lost 3 bases, J lost 4 bases, and 7 bases lay in between.

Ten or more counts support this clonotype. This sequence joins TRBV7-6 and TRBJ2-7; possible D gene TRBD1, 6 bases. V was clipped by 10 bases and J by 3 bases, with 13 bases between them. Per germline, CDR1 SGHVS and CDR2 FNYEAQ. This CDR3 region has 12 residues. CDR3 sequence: CATSTGNYEQYF. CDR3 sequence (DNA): TGTGCCACCTCGACAGGTAACTACGAGCAGTACTTC.

CDR3 amino acids: CASSPPGGSYLANYGYTF. The CDR3 DNA reads TGTGCCAGCAGCCCCCCCGGTGGCAGTTATTTAGCTAACTATGGCTACACCTTC. The chain couples TRBV11-2 to TRBJ1-2; D gene ambiguous. Between the trimmed V and J ends, which lost 5 bases and 0 bases, there was a span of 22 bases. Per the germline V gene, CDR1 is SGHAT and CDR2 is FQNNGV. The length of the CDR3 is 18 residues.

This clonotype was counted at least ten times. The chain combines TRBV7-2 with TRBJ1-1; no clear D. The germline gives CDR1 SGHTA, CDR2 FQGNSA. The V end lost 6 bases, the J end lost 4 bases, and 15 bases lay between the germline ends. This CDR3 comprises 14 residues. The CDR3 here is CASRQARSLTEAFF. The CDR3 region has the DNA TGTGCCAGCAGGCAGGCCCGGAGTCTCACTGAAGCTTTCTTT.

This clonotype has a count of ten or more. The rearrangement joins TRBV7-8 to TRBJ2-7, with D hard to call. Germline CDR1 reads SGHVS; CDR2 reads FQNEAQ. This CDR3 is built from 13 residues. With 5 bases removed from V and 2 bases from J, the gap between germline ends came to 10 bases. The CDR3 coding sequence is TGTGCCAGCAGCCCCCCGGTGACCTACGAGCAGTACTTC. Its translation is CASSPPVTYEQYF. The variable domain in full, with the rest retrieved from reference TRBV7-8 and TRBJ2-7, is GAGVSQSPRYKVAKRGQDVALRCDPISGHVSLFWYQQALGQGPEFLTYFQNEAQLDKSGLPSDRFFAERPEGSVSTLKIQRTQQEDSAVYLCASSPPVTYEQYFGPGTRLTVT.

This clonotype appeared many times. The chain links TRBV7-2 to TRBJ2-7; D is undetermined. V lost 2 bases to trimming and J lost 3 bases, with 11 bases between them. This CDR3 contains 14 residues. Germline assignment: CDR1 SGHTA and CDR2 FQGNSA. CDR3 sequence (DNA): TGTGCCAGCAGCTTATCTTACATGAGCTACGAGCAGTACGTC. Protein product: CASSLSYMSYEQYV.

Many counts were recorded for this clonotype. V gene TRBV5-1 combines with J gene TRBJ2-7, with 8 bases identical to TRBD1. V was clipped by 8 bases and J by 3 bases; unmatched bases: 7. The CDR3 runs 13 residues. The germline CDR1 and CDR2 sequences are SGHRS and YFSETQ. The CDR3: CASSGTGVYEQYF. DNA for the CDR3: TGCGCCAGTTCCGGGACAGGAGTCTACGAGCAGTACTTC.

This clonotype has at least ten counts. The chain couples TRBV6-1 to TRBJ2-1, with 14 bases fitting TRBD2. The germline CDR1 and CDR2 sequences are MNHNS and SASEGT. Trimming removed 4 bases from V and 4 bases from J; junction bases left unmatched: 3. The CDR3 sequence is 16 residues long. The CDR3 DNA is TGTGCCAGCAGTGGTGGGACTAGCGGGAGATACAATGAGCAGTTCTTC. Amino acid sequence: CASSGGTSGRYNEQFF.

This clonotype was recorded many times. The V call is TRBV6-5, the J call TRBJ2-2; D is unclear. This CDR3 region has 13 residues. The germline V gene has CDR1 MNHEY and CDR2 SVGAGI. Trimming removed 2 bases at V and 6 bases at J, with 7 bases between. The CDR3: CASSYSGPGELFF. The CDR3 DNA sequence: TGTGCCAGCAGTTACAGTGGGCCCGGGGAGCTGTTTTTT.

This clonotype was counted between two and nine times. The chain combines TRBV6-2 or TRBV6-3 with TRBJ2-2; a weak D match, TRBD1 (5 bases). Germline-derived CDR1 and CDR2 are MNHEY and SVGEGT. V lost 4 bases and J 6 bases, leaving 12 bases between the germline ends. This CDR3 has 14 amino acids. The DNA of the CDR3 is TGTGCCAGCAGTTTTGCCACAGGTCCCGGGGAGCTGTTTTTT. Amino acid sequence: CASSFATGPGELFF.

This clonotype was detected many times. The CDR3 sequence is CASSSERGGLGNEQFF. DNA of the CDR3: TGTGCCAGCAGCTCAGAACGGGGGGGCCTCGGGAATGAGCAGTTCTTC. The chain couples TRBV7-2 to TRBJ2-1; 8 nucleotides align to TRBD2. Looked up from germline, CDR1 is SGHTA and CDR2 is FQGNSA. This CDR3 is 16 amino acids long. V lost 4 bases and J lost 7; bases outside the gene matches: 12.

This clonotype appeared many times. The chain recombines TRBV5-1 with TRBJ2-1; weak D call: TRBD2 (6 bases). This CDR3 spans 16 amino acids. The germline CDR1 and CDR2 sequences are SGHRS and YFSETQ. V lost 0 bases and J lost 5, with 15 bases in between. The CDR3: CASSLVPGVRNNEQFF. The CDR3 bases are TGCGCCAGCAGCTTGGTACCGGGGGTACGGAACAATGAGCAGTTCTTC.

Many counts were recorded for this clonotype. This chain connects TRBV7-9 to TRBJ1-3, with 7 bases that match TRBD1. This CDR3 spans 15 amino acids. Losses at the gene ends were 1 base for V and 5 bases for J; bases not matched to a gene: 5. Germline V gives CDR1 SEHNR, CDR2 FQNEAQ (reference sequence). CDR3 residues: CASSLGEGGRNTIYF. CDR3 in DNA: TGTGCCAGCAGCTTAGGGGAAGGGGGCAGAAACACCATATATTTT.

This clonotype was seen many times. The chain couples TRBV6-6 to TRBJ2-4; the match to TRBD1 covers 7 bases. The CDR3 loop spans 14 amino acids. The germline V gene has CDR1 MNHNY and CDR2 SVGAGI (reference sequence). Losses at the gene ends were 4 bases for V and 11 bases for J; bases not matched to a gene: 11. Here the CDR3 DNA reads TGTGCCAGCAGTTCGCGACAGGGAACGTGGGTTCAGTACTTC. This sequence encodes CASSSRQGTWVQYF.

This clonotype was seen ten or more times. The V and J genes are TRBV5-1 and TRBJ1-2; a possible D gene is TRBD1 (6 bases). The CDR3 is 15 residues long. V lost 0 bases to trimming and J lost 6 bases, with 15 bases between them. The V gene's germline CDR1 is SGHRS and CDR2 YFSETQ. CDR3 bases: TGCGCCAGCAGCTTGGATGGGGGGCGCGGAGATGGCTACACCTTC. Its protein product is CASSLDGGRGDGYTF.

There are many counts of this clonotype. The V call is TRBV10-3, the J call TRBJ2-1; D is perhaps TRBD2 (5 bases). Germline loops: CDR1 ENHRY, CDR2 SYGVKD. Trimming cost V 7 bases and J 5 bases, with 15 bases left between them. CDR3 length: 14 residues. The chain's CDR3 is CAITARAADNEQFF. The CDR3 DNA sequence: TGTGCCATCACCGCGAGGGCCGCCGACAATGAGCAGTTCTTC.